A selection of T cell receptor beta chains follows, all from one sample in a study of T cell changes during pregnancy in multiple sclerosis. Profiled with immunoSEQ multiplex PCR; TCRdb holds only in-frame clones, not every one. The sample contains fewer than 75,000 clones, 75% to 95% of which appear only once. The source was peripheral blood, collected after pregnancy. These receptors came from a female donor in good health, enrolled as a control in a pregnancy study. Each CDR3 is given with its conserved first and last residue. Each record gives: J gene, clone size, D gene, V gene, CDR3 protein, CDR3 DNA. D genes are given only for firm matches. Clone size is shown for a subset of rows, as once, few, many or a class of expanded clone.

J gene: TRBJ1-5; clone size: few; D gene: NA; V gene: TRBV30; CDR3 protein: CAWRAAGLSNQPQHF; CDR3 DNA: TGTGCCTGGAGGGCGGCAGGGTTGAGCAATCAGCCCCAGCATTTT
J gene: TRBJ2-2; clone size: once; D gene: TRBD2; V gene: TRBV7-8; CDR3 protein: CASSLAGLAGPTGELFF; CDR3 DNA: TGTGCCAGCAGCTTAGCAGGTCTAGCGGGACCCACCGGGGAGCTGTTTTTT
J gene: TRBJ2-5; clone size: NA; D gene: NA; V gene: TRBV18; CDR3 protein: CASSPQGETQYF; CDR3 DNA: TGTGCCAGCTCACCCCAGGGAGAGACCCAGTACTTC
J gene: TRBJ2-2; clone size: NA; D gene: TRBD1; V gene: TRBV2; CDR3 protein: CASSATGTGAGELFF; CDR3 DNA: TGTGCCAGCAGTGCAACCGGGACAGGTGCCGGGGAGCTGTTTTTT
J gene: TRBJ1-6; clone size: once; D gene: NA; V gene: TRBV9; CDR3 protein: CASSVGRANNSPLHF; CDR3 DNA: TGTGCCAGCAGCGTAGGCAGGGCGAATAATTCACCCCTCCACTTT
J gene: TRBJ1-2; clone size: NA; D gene: TRBD1; V gene: TRBV28; CDR3 protein: CASRAQGPGGYTF; CDR3 DNA: TGTGCCAGCAGGGCACAGGGGCCAGGGGGCTACACCTTC
J gene: TRBJ1-2; clone size: NA; D gene: TRBD1; V gene: TRBV2; CDR3 protein: CASSEAPRGPYGYTF; CDR3 DNA: TGTGCCAGCAGTGAAGCGCCCAGGGGGCCGTATGGCTACACCTTC
J gene: TRBJ2-1; clone size: NA; D gene: NA; V gene: TRBV4-3; CDR3 protein: CASSQTRDTSYNEQFF; CDR3 DNA: TGCGCCAGCAGCCAGACTAGGGATACTTCCTACAATGAGCAGTTCTTC
J gene: TRBJ1-1; clone size: NA; D gene: TRBD1; V gene: TRBV11-1; CDR3 protein: CASSLVAGGMNTEAFF; CDR3 DNA: TGTGCCAGCAGCTTAGTCGCAGGGGGAATGAACACTGAAGCTTTCTTT
J gene: TRBJ2-3; clone size: NA; D gene: TRBD2; V gene: TRBV4-3; CDR3 protein: CASSPGGIAGLTDTQYF; CDR3 DNA: TGCGCCAGCAGCCCCGGGGGAATAGCGGGGCTCACAGATACGCAGTATTTT
J gene: TRBJ1-2; clone size: NA; D gene: TRBD1; V gene: TRBV10-2; CDR3 protein: CASSESRPGQGAFGGYTF; CDR3 DNA: TGCGCCAGCAGTGAGTCCCGTCCGGGACAGGGGGCGTTCGGCGGCTACACCTTC
J gene: TRBJ2-3; clone size: NA; D gene: TRBD2; V gene: TRBV4-2; CDR3 protein: CASSQLTSGMGDTQYF; CDR3 DNA: TGTGCCAGCAGCCAATTGACTAGCGGGATGGGAGATACGCAGTATTTT
J gene: TRBJ2-5; clone size: NA; D gene: TRBD2; V gene: TRBV5-1; CDR3 protein: CASSLTSGRLETQYF; CDR3 DNA: TGCGCCAGCAGCTTGACTAGCGGGAGATTAGAGACCCAGTACTTC
J gene: TRBJ1-1; clone size: NA; D gene: NA; V gene: TRBV28; CDR3 protein: CASSFSRETEAFF; CDR3 DNA: TGTGCCAGCAGTTTTTCGAGGGAAACTGAAGCTTTCTTT
J gene: TRBJ1-5; clone size: NA; D gene: NA; V gene: TRBV6-1; CDR3 protein: CASSVGTVRDTPQHF; CDR3 DNA: TGTGCCAGCAGTGTTGGTACAGTACGGGATACACCCCAGCATTTT
J gene: TRBJ2-3; clone size: NA; D gene: TRBD2; V gene: TRBV5-1; CDR3 protein: CASTRTSGTSTDTQYF; CDR3 DNA: TGCGCCAGCACCCGGACTAGCGGAACTAGCACAGATACGCAGTATTTT
J gene: TRBJ1-1; clone size: NA; D gene: NA; V gene: TRBV5-6; CDR3 protein: CASSFETDMNTEAFF; CDR3 DNA: TGTGCCAGCAGTTTTGAGACAGACATGAACACTGAAGCTTTCTTT
J gene: TRBJ2-1; clone size: NA; D gene: TRBD2; V gene: TRBV6-1; CDR3 protein: CASSSGLAGDNEQFF; CDR3 DNA: TGTGCCAGCAGCTCGGGACTAGCGGGAGACAATGAGCAGTTCTTC
J gene: TRBJ1-1; clone size: NA; D gene: NA; V gene: TRBV7-9; CDR3 protein: CASSLGPGVFTEAFF; CDR3 DNA: TGTGCCAGCAGCTTAGGTCCGGGGGTTTTCACTGAAGCTTTCTTT
J gene: TRBJ2-7; clone size: once; D gene: TRBD2; V gene: TRBV5-6; CDR3 protein: CASRRQRGLYEQYF; CDR3 DNA: TGTGCCAGCAGACGTCAGCGGGGGCTCTACGAGCAGTACTTC
J gene: TRBJ2-7; clone size: once; D gene: TRBD2; V gene: TRBV6-5; CDR3 protein: CASSPGLAVNEQYF; CDR3 DNA: TGTGCCAGCAGCCCGGGACTAGCGGTAAACGAGCAGTACTTC
J gene: TRBJ2-1; clone size: NA; D gene: NA; V gene: TRBV19; CDR3 protein: CASSRAGQYNEQFF; CDR3 DNA: TGTGCCAGTAGCCGCGCTGGACAGTACAATGAGCAGTTCTTC
J gene: TRBJ1-4; clone size: NA; D gene: TRBD1; V gene: TRBV19; CDR3 protein: CASSTSWGTVKEKLFF; CDR3 DNA: TGTGCCAGTAGTACAAGTTGGGGGACAGTCAAGGAAAAACTGTTTTTT
J gene: TRBJ2-5; clone size: NA; D gene: TRBD1; V gene: TRBV19; CDR3 protein: CASSLNRGREETQYF; CDR3 DNA: TGTGCCAGTAGCCTCAACAGGGGAAGGGAAGAGACCCAGTACTTC
J gene: TRBJ1-2; clone size: NA; D gene: NA; V gene: TRBV5-1; CDR3 protein: CASSLDSQGPYGYTF; CDR3 DNA: TGCGCCAGCAGCTTGGATTCGCAGGGCCCCTATGGCTACACCTTC
J gene: TRBJ1-2; clone size: NA; D gene: NA; V gene: TRBV4-1; CDR3 protein: CASSPTAPTQGTNYGYTF; CDR3 DNA: TGCGCCAGCAGCCCCACGGCCCCGACGCAGGGGACTAACTATGGCTACACCTTC
J gene: TRBJ1-2; clone size: NA; D gene: NA; V gene: TRBV27; CDR3 protein: CASSLGGIPYGYTF; CDR3 DNA: TGTGCCAGCAGTTTAGGGGGGATACCTTATGGCTACACCTTC
J gene: TRBJ2-1; clone size: NA; D gene: TRBD2; V gene: TRBV6-5; CDR3 protein: CASTQAGAYNEQFF; CDR3 DNA: TGTGCCAGCACTCAAGCGGGGGCTTACAATGAGCAGTTCTTC
J gene: TRBJ1-5; clone size: NA; D gene: NA; V gene: TRBV30; CDR3 protein: CAWSDRVVPQHF; CDR3 DNA: TGTGCCTGGAGTGACAGGGTCGTTCCCCAGCATTTT
J gene: TRBJ1-5; clone size: NA; D gene: NA; V gene: TRBV9; CDR3 protein: CASSVGQSNQPQHF; CDR3 DNA: TGTGCCAGCAGCGTAGGGCAGAGCAATCAGCCCCAGCATTTT
J gene: TRBJ2-2; clone size: NA; D gene: NA; V gene: TRBV1; CDR3 protein: CTSRTHANTGELFF; CDR3 DNA: TGCACCAGCAGAACACACGCGAACACCGGGGAGCTGTTTTTT
J gene: TRBJ1-2; clone size: NA; D gene: TRBD1; V gene: TRBV27; CDR3 protein: CASSLGTGRGYTF; CDR3 DNA: TGTGCCAGCAGTTTAGGGACAGGGCGAGGCTACACCTTC
J gene: TRBJ2-1; clone size: NA; D gene: NA; V gene: TRBV7-2; CDR3 protein: CASSLGPSYNEQFF; CDR3 DNA: TGTGCCAGCAGCTTGGGGCCCTCCTACAATGAGCAGTTCTTC
J gene: TRBJ1-4; clone size: NA; D gene: NA; V gene: TRBV19; CDR3 protein: CASSIDTLGEKLFF; CDR3 DNA: TGTGCCAGTAGTATCGACACTTTAGGAGAAAAACTGTTTTTT
J gene: TRBJ2-3; clone size: NA; D gene: NA; V gene: TRBV4-2; CDR3 protein: CASSQGGTTDTQYF; CDR3 DNA: TGTGCCAGCAGCCAAGGCGGGACCACAGATACGCAGTATTTT
J gene: TRBJ1-1; clone size: NA; D gene: TRBD1; V gene: TRBV5-6; CDR3 protein: CASSLDRGPVMNTEAFF; CDR3 DNA: TGTGCCAGCAGCTTGGACAGGGGGCCGGTAATGAACACTGAAGCTTTCTTT
J gene: TRBJ1-1; clone size: NA; D gene: NA; V gene: TRBV7-3; CDR3 protein: CASSLGSGTEAFF; CDR3 DNA: TGTGCCAGCAGCTTGGGGAGTGGAACTGAAGCTTTCTTT